This T cell receptor beta chain appears in the sequencing data of a study of OX40 agonist ivuxolimab in advanced cancers. Looking at the study overall: Partial responses, seen in three patients, involved one hepatocellular carcinoma and two cutaneous melanomas.

In this sample, this clone turned up once. CDR1 and CDR2 (germline): SGHTA, FQGNSA. V lost 5 bases to trimming and J lost 0 bases; unmatched junction nucleotides: 3. CDR3 length: 15 amino acids. Assay: immunoSEQ multiplex PCR; the TCRdb copy retains only in-frame clones and omits some. The table shows around 60,000 clones, with roughly 84% occurring only once. The chain couples TRBV7-2 to TRBJ1-1; 10 positions agree with TRBD1. This material consisted of CD4+ or CD8+ T cells sorted from blood, taken in a trial of the OX40 agonist ivuxolimab. The receptor's source is an adult with an advanced solid tumor such as melanoma, head and neck, liver or kidney cancer. The CDR3 sequence: CASSPDRGLNTEAFF. The CDR3 nucleotides read TGTGCCAGCAGCCCGGACAGGGGGTTGAACACTGAAGCTTTCTTT.